This TCR beta chain was identified during a study of OX40 agonist ivuxolimab in advanced cancers. Autoimmune disease history or systemic immunosuppression barred patients. Libraries were prepared by immunoSEQ multiplex PCR; TCRdb keeps only in-frame clonotypes and omits some of them. The sample lists about 81,000 clones, roughly 91% occurring once. The CDR3 covers 13 residues. Germline CDR1 is SEHNR and CDR2 is FQNEAQ (reference sequence). The junction had 7 bases not matched to a gene; V was cut back by 4 bases and J by 11 bases. The clonotype comes from an adult with an advanced solid tumor such as melanoma, head and neck, liver or kidney cancer. Sequencing was performed on CD4+ or CD8+ T cells sorted from blood, taken in a trial of the OX40 agonist ivuxolimab. The rearrangement links TRBV7-9 to TRBJ1-1; 10 positions agree with TRBD1. CDR3 in DNA: TGTGCCAGCAGCTCCCGGGACAGGGGAGCCGCTTTCTTT. It codes for CASSSRDRGAAFF.